This T cell receptor beta chain was sequenced during a study of blood T cell repertoires in COVID-19. In the study overall: Samples came from the United States, Italy and Spain, spanning acute and convalescent COVID-19.

Authors' processing steps: For nucleated cells, counts were estimated from reference gene primer amplification. Clones were read by immunoSEQ multiplex PCR, and TCRdb kept only the in-frame ones, dropping some. That table gives V, J and clone size, and the DNA gave D and trimming. The data contain 25,000 to 35,000 clones, over 75% of them singletons. This clone was seen only once. The germline V gene has CDR1 MNHEY and CDR2 SVGAGI. This CDR3 comprises 15 residues. V lost 5 bases and J 4 bases, leaving 15 bases between the germline ends. The clonotype was recovered from a man aged 65 to 85 with active COVID-19. The rearrangement uses TRBV6-5 and TRBJ1-3; TRBD1 is a possible D gene (6 bases). The specimen was peripheral blood. The CDR3 bases are TGTGCCAGCAGTAGCGACAGGCAATCGGGAAACACCATATATTTT. Its protein product is CASSSDRQSGNTIYF.